These 14 T cell receptor beta chains were all obtained from the same sample, sequenced in a study of T cell changes during pregnancy in multiple sclerosis. Repertoires were generated with immunoSEQ multiplex PCR, while TCRdb's copy carries only in-frame clones and drops some. Counted here are tens of thousands of clones, roughly 90% occurring once; the ten biggest clones make up 1.5%. This specimen was peripheral blood, taken in the first trimester of pregnancy. The receptors here all came from a female donor with multiple sclerosis, enrolled in a pregnancy study.

This clone has only one observation. The CDR3 nucleotides are TGTGCCTGGAGTGGCCGAGCGACAGGGGGGATGGATGAAAAACTGTTTTTT. Protein: CAWSGRATGGMDEKLFF. This chain joins TRBV30 and TRBJ1-4; 9 bases are shared with TRBD1. This CDR3 comprises 17 residues. Germline V gives CDR1 GTSNPN, CDR2 SVGIG (reference sequence). J gave up 6 bases and V 1 base, and 12 bases lay outside the gene matches. The full variable domain, completed using reference TRBV30 and TRBJ1-4, is SQTIHQWPATLVQPVGSPLSLECTVEGTSNPNLYWYRQAAGRGLQLLFYSVGIGQISSEVPQNLSASRPQDRQFILSSKKLLLSDSGFYLCAWSGRATGGMDEKLFFGSGTQLSVL.

This chain connects TRBV29-1 to TRBJ2-1, with 7 nucleotides matching TRBD2. Germline V lookup: CDR1 SQVTM, CDR2 ANQGSEA. The V segment lost 0 bases and the J segment 8 bases; nucleotides outside the gene matches: 13. CDR3 length: 16 amino acids. CDR3 nucleotide sequence: TGCAGCGTTGAAGATCAAACCGGGACTAAAAGATATGAGCAGTTCTTC. Amino acids: CSVEDQTGTKRYEQFF.

The rearrangement uses TRBV19 and TRBJ1-2, with D uncertain. Germline V gene sequence: CDR1 LNHDA, CDR2 SQIVND (reference sequence). This CDR3 comprises 15 residues. Trimming took 4 bases from V and 2 from J, leaving 14 bases between them. The CDR3 region is CASSTKALSNYGYTF. The CDR3 DNA follows: TGTGCCAGTAGTACTAAAGCACTTTCAAACTATGGCTACACCTTC.

This rearrangement joins TRBV19 to TRBJ2-1; tentative D call: TRBD1 (5 bases). The CDR3 is 14 amino acids. Trimming left V 2 bases short and J 7 bases short, with 12 bases between. Germline V gene sequence: CDR1 LNHDA, CDR2 SQIVND (reference sequence). The CDR3 DNA follows: TGTGCCAGTAGTATATCTTCAGGGATGAATGAGCAGTTCTTC. Translating it yields CASSISSGMNEQFF.

The chain is built from TRBV28 and TRBJ1-1; 11 bases agree with TRBD1. This CDR3 region has 15 residues. Trimming cost V 6 bases and J 8 bases; bases outside gene matches: 11. Germline V lookup: CDR1 MDHEN, CDR2 SYDVKM. The CDR3 DNA is TGTGCCAGCAGCGAAGCCGGACAGGGGGCGACCGAAGCTTTCTTT. Protein: CASSEAGQGATEAFF.

The V and J genes are TRBV7-2 and TRBJ2-2; 7 nucleotides align to TRBD2. Per germline, CDR1 SGHTA and CDR2 FQGNSA. The V segment lost 1 base and the J segment 6 bases; nucleotides outside the gene matches: 8. The CDR3 contains 16 residues. The CDR3: CASSLVGGRAAGELFF. CDR3 bases: TGTGCCAGCAGCTTAGTTGGTGGGAGGGCGGCCGGGGAGCTGTTTTTT.

The V and J genes are TRBV5-6 and TRBJ2-7; tentatively, D is TRBD1 (6 bases). Germline V CDR1 and CDR2: SGHDT, YYEEEE. Trimming stripped 1 base from V and 6 bases from J, with 17 bases between. CDR3 length equals 15 residues. The CDR3 DNA sequence: TGTGCCAGCAGCTTGAGGGGACAAACTTTTTTCGAGCAGTACTTC. This translates into CASSLRGQTFFEQYF.

The rearrangement joins TRBV7-8 to TRBJ1-3; 9 nucleotides align to TRBD1. Germline V gene data show CDR1 as SGHVS and CDR2 as FQNEAQ. V lost 6 bases and J lost 0; bases outside the gene matches: 6. CDR3 length: 16 amino acids. This chain's CDR3 is CASRYGQGFSGNTIYF. DNA of the CDR3: TGTGCCAGCAGATACGGACAGGGGTTCTCTGGAAACACCATATATTTT.

This chain links TRBV28 with TRBJ2-7, with D possibly TRBD1 on 5 matching bases. V dropped 8 bases and J dropped 2 bases, with 13 bases sitting between them. This CDR3 comprises 13 residues. The germline V gene encodes CDR1 MDHEN and CDR2 SYDVKM. The CDR3 nucleotides are TGTGCCAGCCTTGGACACACTCCCTACGAGCAGTACTTC. Residues: CASLGHTPYEQYF.

The chain has TRBV11-2 and TRBJ2-1; possible D gene TRBD2, 5 bases. CDR1 SGHAT and CDR2 FQNNGV come from the germline V gene. V lost 4 bases and J lost 9, with 16 bases in between. This CDR3 is 14 amino acids long. As DNA, the CDR3 is TGTGCCAGCAGCTCGATCCGCTCCCGGGGTGAGCAGTTCTTC. Its translation: CASSSIRSRGEQFF.

This sequence joins TRBV10-3 and TRBJ1-5; 7 bases line up with TRBD1. This CDR3 is built from 16 residues. The V gene's germline CDR1 is ENHRY and CDR2 SYGVKD. With 0 bases clipped from V and 2 bases from J, the junction kept 4 bases outside the gene matches. The CDR3 bases are TGTGCCATCAGTGAGTCAGACAGGGATCGCAATCAGCCCCAGCATTTT. It encodes CAISESDRDRNQPQHF.

CDR3 nucleotide sequence: TGCAGCGTTAACAGGGACGGAAACACCATATATTTT. This translates into CSVNRDGNTIYF. The V and J genes are TRBV29-1 and TRBJ1-3, with D maybe TRBD1 (6 bases). CDR1 and CDR2 (germline): SQVTM, ANQGSEA. V dropped 5 bases and J dropped 4 bases, with 9 bases sitting between them. This CDR3 is 12 amino acids long.

The CDR3 DNA follows: TGTGCCAGCAGTTTGGCTAACAGGGGGCAGGCCTACGAGCAGTACTTC. Protein: CASSLANRGQAYEQYF. This chain connects TRBV28 to TRBJ2-7, with 9 bases lining up with TRBD1. In germline, CDR1 is MDHEN, CDR2 SYDVKM. This CDR3 region has 16 residues. Unmatched junction bases numbered 8, after V lost 3 bases and J lost 2 bases. The full variable domain, completed using reference TRBV28 and TRBJ2-7, is DVKVTQSSRYLVKRTGEKVFLECVQDMDHENMFWYRQDPGLGLRLIYFSYDVKMKEKGDIPEGYSVSREKKERFSLILESASTNQTSMYLCASSLANRGQAYEQYFGPGTRLTVT.

V and J are TRBV15 and TRBJ2-2; 11 bases agree with TRBD1. The length of the CDR3 is 16 residues. Germline V gene lookup returns CDR1 LNHNV and CDR2 YYDKDF (reference sequence). With V trimmed by 2 bases and J by 6 bases, 5 bases remained unmatched. The CDR3: CATSRPGQGDSGELFF. In DNA form, the CDR3 reads TGTGCCACCAGCAGACCGGGACAGGGGGATTCCGGGGAGCTGTTTTTT.